The 17 T cell receptor beta chains presented below share a single source sample, sequenced in a study of spatial heterogeneity in lung cancer. Time point in this sample: sample taken at primary tumor resection. Whole RNA, which was extracted from tumor, nontumor lung tissue or frozen PBMC, was sequenced without any cell sorting. One entry per CDR3 protein, called by TCRdb with MiXCR from the 5' RACE reads. The sample holds 24,000 or so distinct CDR3 sequences, just under 7% seen once. The material was PBMCs, obtained at surgery. The receptors shown here come from a male donor with early-stage non-small cell lung cancer.

The table lists this clonotype with a few counts. The J gene is TRBJ2-3, the V gene TRBV6-1; D not resolved. The CDR3 totals 14 residues. V was cut by 1 base and J by 2 bases, with 7 bases left in between. Germline V gives CDR1 MNHNS, CDR2 SASEGT. CDR3 coding DNA: TGTGCCAGCAGTGAAGTACGGGCCACAGATACGCAGTATTTT. As protein: CASSEVRATDTQYF.

This clonotype was counted many times. This chain uses TRBV5-1 with TRBJ2-2, with TRBD2 identical over 7 bases. CDR1 is SGHRS, CDR2 YFSETQ, per germline. The CDR3 runs to 15 residues. V trimming: 4 bases; J trimming: 6 bases; junction bases outside the gene matches: 9. CDR3 residues: CASSPTSRRSGELFF. Written as DNA, the CDR3 is TGCGCCAGCAGCCCGACTAGCCGTCGGTCCGGGGAGCTGTTTTTT. Full variable domain (outside the CDR3, taken from reference TRBV5-1 and TRBJ2-2): KAGVTQTPRYLIKTRGQQVTLSCSPISGHRSVSWYQQTPGQGLQFLFEYFSETQRNKGNFPGRFSGRQFSNSRSEMNVSTLELGDSALYLCASSPTSRRSGELFFGEGSRLTVL.

This clonotype was detected many times. The chain uses TRBV7-9 and TRBJ1-2; TRBD1 agrees at 7 bases. Trimming at V came to 5 bases and at J to 7 bases, leaving 10 bases not matched to a gene. Germline assignment: CDR1 SEHNR and CDR2 FQNEAQ (reference sequence). The CDR3 length is 14 residues. The CDR3 reads CASSTGQSGTGYTF. In DNA form, the CDR3 reads TGTGCCAGCAGCACGGGACAGTCTGGGACTGGCTACACCTTC.

This clonotype was detected ten times or more. The V and J genes are TRBV20-1 and TRBJ2-3; 8 bases agree with TRBD2. J lost 11 bases, V lost 0 bases, and 7 bases had no gene match. In germline, CDR1 is DFQATT, CDR2 SNEGSKA (reference sequence). CDR3 length equals 13 residues. The CDR3 loop is CSARDRVSGGQYF. The CDR3 DNA is TGCAGTGCTAGAGATCGAGTGAGCGGGGGGCAGTATTTT.

This clonotype was recorded a few times. The chain links TRBV6-1 to TRBJ2-1; TRBD1 might be the D (6 bases). V was pared by 7 bases and J by 9 bases, with 16 bases between. Germline CDR1 and CDR2: MNHNS and SASEGT. The CDR3 consists of 13 residues. As DNA, the CDR3 is TGTGCCAGCATCATTGGACAGTCGGGTGAGCAGTTCTTC. The encoded protein is CASIIGQSGEQFF.

There are a few counts of this clonotype. This chain uses TRBV18 with TRBJ2-5; no clear D gene. The CDR3 extends over 13 amino acids. Germline V lookup: CDR1 KGHSH, CDR2 LQKENI. V shed 4 bases and J shed 1 base, with 7 bases lying between them. CDR3 amino acids: CASSLNTQETQYF. The CDR3 coding sequence is TGTGCCAGCTCACTAAACACCCAAGAGACCCAGTACTTC.

The CDR3 here is CASSFIGGRTTFYNEQFF. CDR3 DNA: TGTGCCAGCAGTTTCATCGGCGGGAGGACAACGTTTTACAATGAGCAGTTCTTC. The V call is TRBV12-3 or TRBV12-4, the J call TRBJ2-1; 8 bases match TRBD2. CDR3 length: 18 amino acids. The trim removed 3 bases at V and 4 bases at J, leaving 14 bases unmatched.

By frequency in the sample, this clonotype is medium-sized. This sequence joins TRBV7-9 and TRBJ2-6; D unclear. The germline CDR1 and CDR2 sequences are SEHNR and FQNEAQ (reference sequence). Trimming stripped 5 bases from V and 2 bases from J, with 10 bases between. The CDR3 is made up of 15 amino acids. The CDR3 sequence is CASSHQMTGANVLTF. CDR3 in DNA: TGTGCCAGCAGCCACCAGATGACTGGGGCCAACGTCCTGACTTTC.

By share, this clonotype counts as medium-sized. The chain combines TRBV10-3 with TRBJ2-3, with a possible D match to TRBD2 (6 bases). Germline lookup yields CDR1 ENHRY and CDR2 SYGVKD. The CDR3 covers 15 residues. The germline V and J ends were trimmed by 2 bases and 0 bases, with 9 bases remaining between them. CDR3 sequence reads: CAISEPGLSTDTQYF. Here the CDR3 DNA reads TGTGCCATCAGTGAGCCGGGACTTAGCACAGATACGCAGTATTTT.

The rearrangement uses TRBV2 and TRBJ2-7; TRBD1 might be the D (6 bases). Trimming stripped 8 bases from V and 2 bases from J, with 10 bases between. The CDR3 sequence is 12 residues long. Germline V CDR1 and CDR2: SNHLY, FYNNEI. CDR3 amino acids: CASGDTTYEQYF. CDR3 DNA sequence: TGTGCCAGCGGGGACACAACCTACGAGCAGTACTTC.

This clonotype was found many times. The chain links TRBV12-3 or TRBV12-4 to TRBJ1-2, with D perhaps matching TRBD1 (6 bases). Between the trimmed V and J ends, which lost 10 bases and 4 bases, there was a span of 19 bases. The CDR3 consists of 14 residues. The CDR3 sequence is CAIRTSTGLYGYTF. The CDR3 bases are TGTGCCATCCGTACATCGACAGGCCTCTATGGCTACACCTTC.

The chain links TRBV27 to TRBJ2-3; TRBD1 aligns across 10 bases. V lost 3 bases to trimming and J lost 2 bases; unmatched junction nucleotides: 11. CDR3 length equals 18 residues. CDR1 is MNHEY and CDR2 is SMNVEV in the germline V gene (reference sequence). The CDR3 nucleotides are TGTGCCAGCAGTTTCCGACCCCCCGGGACAGGGGCCACAGATACGCAGTATTTT. Protein sequence: CASSFRPPGTGATDTQYF.

V and J are TRBV20-1 and TRBJ1-1, with TRBD1 matching over 9 bases. Germline CDR1 and CDR2: DFQATT and SNEGSKA (reference sequence). This CDR3 contains 14 residues. V dropped 6 bases and J dropped 0; count of bases not matched to a gene: 5. The CDR3 region is CSAGDRGLNTEAFF. The DNA for the CDR3 is TGCAGTGCCGGTGACAGGGGGTTGAACACTGAAGCTTTCTTT.

Only a few counts were recorded for this clonotype. The chain has TRBV25-1 and TRBJ2-5, with 7 bases identical to TRBD1. Germline V lookup: CDR1 MGHDK, CDR2 SYGVNS. This CDR3 spans 15 amino acids. Trimming at V came to 4 bases and at J to 5 bases, leaving 10 bases not matched to a gene. The CDR3 nucleotides are TGTGCCAGCAGTGCAGCGAACAGGGGTATGGAGACCCAGTACTTC. Translating it yields CASSAANRGMETQYF. The full variable domain, completed using reference TRBV25-1 and TRBJ2-5, is EADIYQTPRYLVIGTGKKITLECSQTMGHDKMYWYQQDPGMELHLIHYSYGVNSTEKGDLSSESTVSRIRTEHFPLTLESARPSHTSQYLCASSAANRGMETQYFGPGTRLLVL.

This clonotype was seen repeatedly, ten times or more. This sequence joins TRBV10-3 and TRBJ2-2, with a weak D call TRBD1 (5 bases). This CDR3 spans 15 amino acids. The germline V and J ends were trimmed by 2 bases and 1 base, with 8 bases remaining between them. The germline V gene has CDR1 ENHRY and CDR2 SYGVKD. CDR3 nucleotides: TGTGCCATCAGTGAGAGTCAGGGGAACACCGGGGAGCTGTTTTTT. Translated: CAISESQGNTGELFF.

V and J are TRBV7-2 and TRBJ2-7; no clear D. The CDR3 runs 13 residues. V was shortened by 3 bases and J by 7 bases, with 13 bases between the two germline ends. Germline-derived CDR1 and CDR2 are SGHTA and FQGNSA. The DNA of the CDR3 is TGTGCCAGCAGCTTGGGGTCAGGAGCGGAGCAGTACTTC. Amino acid sequence: CASSLGSGAEQYF.

In its sample, this clonotype was seen many times. The chain joins TRBV20-1 to TRBJ1-4; D is possibly TRBD1 (6 bases). CDR3 length equals 15 residues. Germline CDR1 is DFQATT and CDR2 is SNEGSKA (reference sequence). Trimming took off 0 bases at V and 1 base at J, with 9 bases between the two ends. The CDR3 nucleotides read TGCAGTGCTAGAGACAGGGGAGTAACTAATGAAAAACTGTTTTTT. This encodes CSARDRGVTNEKLFF.